This TCR beta chain was recovered during a study of T cell responses to AZD1222 COVID-19 vaccine. Study-wide results and limits: Across spike, vaccine-associated CD4 TCRs were found, dominant at 160-218 and 743-854. Donors in the cohort were predominantly white British and more often female, and clonal diversity was possibly underestimated.

Timing groups of about 4 and about 12 weeks for second doses were pooled. Assay: immunoSEQ multiplex PCR; the TCRdb copy retains only in-frame clones and omits some. The table shows under 200,000 clones, with under 95% occurring only once. Concerning this clone: What it binds is not known.

Germline V CDR1 and CDR2: MNHEY, SMNVEV (reference sequence). The germline V and J ends were trimmed by 4 bases and 2 bases, with 17 bases remaining between them. The length of the CDR3 is 16 residues. The sample consisted of peripheral blood, taken 28 days after the second AZD1222 dose. The TCR originated in an adult who received the AZD1222 COVID-19 vaccine. V usage is TRBV27 and J usage is TRBJ1-2; D possibly corresponds to TRBD1 (6 bases). This CDR3 is CASSSHPGGQNYGYTF. DNA for the CDR3: TGTGCCAGCAGTTCCCACCCCGGTGGACAGAACTATGGCTACACCTTC.